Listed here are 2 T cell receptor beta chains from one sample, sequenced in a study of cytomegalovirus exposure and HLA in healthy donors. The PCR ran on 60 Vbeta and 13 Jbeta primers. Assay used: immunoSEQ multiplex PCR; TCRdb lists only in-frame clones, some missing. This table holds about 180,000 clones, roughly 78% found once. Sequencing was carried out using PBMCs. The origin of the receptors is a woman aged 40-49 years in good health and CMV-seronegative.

In DNA form, the CDR3 reads TGTGCCAGTAGTTCCCACAGGGGGCGGCGGCAGCCCCAGCATTTT. Its protein is CASSSHRGRRQPQHF. This chain joins TRBV19 and TRBJ1-5; 9 nucleotides line up with TRBD1. Germline values: CDR1 LNHDA, CDR2 SQIVND (reference sequence). J gave up 7 bases and V 5 bases, and 9 bases lay outside the gene matches. The CDR3 has 15 amino acids.

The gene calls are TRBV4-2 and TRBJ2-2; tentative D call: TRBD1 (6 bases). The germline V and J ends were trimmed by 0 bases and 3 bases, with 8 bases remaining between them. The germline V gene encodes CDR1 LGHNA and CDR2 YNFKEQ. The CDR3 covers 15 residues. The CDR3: CASSQENRDTGELFF. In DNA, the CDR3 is TGTGCCAGCAGCCAAGAGAACAGGGACACCGGGGAGCTGTTTTTT.